This is a list of T cell receptor beta chains from one sample in a study of Ad26.COV2.S vaccination and SARS-CoV-2 variants. Using immunoSEQ multiplex PCR, the repertoire was profiled, and TCRdb retains in-frame clones only, with some absent. The sample consists of 300,000 to 450,000 clones, approximately 90% of them appearing once. Sequences were derived from peripheral blood, sampled after recovery from COVID-19. The source of these receptors is a human donor who had recovered from COVID-19. Each CDR3 is given with its conserved first and last residue. A D gene is named only where the DNA matches it firmly. Not all rows give a size; the values are once, few, many and, for expanded clones, a class.

V: TRBV18; D: TRBD1; J: TRBJ1-2; length: 14; size: -; CDR3: CASSTADRARGYTF; DNA: TGTGCCAGCTCTACGGCGGACAGGGCTCGTGGCTACACCTTC
V: TRBV5-1; D: TRBD1; J: TRBJ2-7; length: 14; size: -; CDR3: CASSLPGTDYEQYF; DNA: TGCGCCAGCAGCTTACCCGGGACAGATTACGAGCAGTACTTC
V: TRBV7-2; D: -; J: TRBJ2-7; length: 11; size: once; CDR3: CASSPLYEQYF; DNA: TGTGCCAGCAGCCCCCTCTACGAGCAGTACTTC
V: TRBV29-1; D: -; J: TRBJ1-1; length: 14; size: -; CDR3: CSANAGIGTTEAFF; DNA: TGCAGCGCTAACGCGGGGATTGGAACCACTGAAGCTTTCTTT
V: TRBV6-5; D: -; J: TRBJ2-5; length: 16; size: -; CDR3: CASSYSRGGGQETQYF; DNA: TGTGCCAGCAGTTACTCTAGAGGCGGAGGGCAAGAGACCCAGTACTTC
V: TRBV29-1; D: TRBD1; J: TRBJ1-2; length: 13; size: once; CDR3: CSVRQGDEYGYTF; DNA: TGCAGCGTTCGACAGGGGGACGAATATGGCTACACCTTC
V: TRBV4-3; D: TRBD2; J: TRBJ2-7; length: 17; size: -; CDR3: CASSQDFSGGAKGEQYF; DNA: TGCGCCAGCAGCCAAGATTTTAGCGGGGGGGCTAAGGGCGAGCAGTACTTC
V: TRBV6-1; D: -; J: TRBJ1-4; length: 15; size: -; CDR3: CASSESLAANEKLFF; DNA: TGTGCCAGCAGTGAGAGTTTGGCCGCCAATGAAAAACTGTTTTTT
V: TRBV5-1; D: -; J: TRBJ2-5; length: 15; size: -; CDR3: CASSFSGRQGETQYF; DNA: TGCGCCAGCAGCTTCTCTGGACGTCAGGGGGAGACCCAGTACTTC
V: TRBV6-5; D: -; J: TRBJ2-6; length: 15; size: -; CDR3: CASSYSLPGANVLTF; DNA: TGTGCCAGCAGTTACTCACTCCCTGGGGCCAACGTCCTGACTTTC
V: TRBV19; D: -; J: TRBJ1-2; length: 16; size: -; CDR3: CASSIIRTRRDYGYTF; DNA: TGTGCCAGTAGTATCATTAGGACCCGGAGGGACTATGGCTACACCTTC
V: TRBV2; D: TRBD1; J: TRBJ1-2; length: 17; size: few; CDR3: CASSEVLGQGVGSGYTF; DNA: TGTGCCAGCAGTGAAGTTTTGGGACAGGGGGTAGGGTCTGGCTACACCTTC
V: TRBV18; D: -; J: TRBJ2-3; length: 15; size: -; CDR3: CASSPREGITDTQYF; DNA: TGTGCCAGCTCACCACGTGAGGGAATCACAGATACGCAGTATTTT
V: TRBV6-1; D: TRBD1; J: TRBJ1-6; length: 17; size: -; CDR3: CASSEDPRGAYGSPLHF; DNA: TGTGCCAGCAGTGAAGACCCCAGGGGGGCGTATGGATCACCCCTCCACTTT
V: TRBV7-9; D: -; J: TRBJ1-1; length: 14; size: -; CDR3: CASSLRRGNTEAFF; DNA: TGTGCCAGCAGCTTAAGGAGGGGGAACACTGAAGCTTTCTTT
V: TRBV18; D: TRBD2; J: TRBJ2-1; length: 17; size: -; CDR3: CASSLFERGADYNEQFF; DNA: TGTGCCAGCTCACTTTTTGAGCGGGGGGCTGACTACAATGAGCAGTTCTTC
V: TRBV6-6; D: -; J: TRBJ1-2; length: 18; size: -; CDR3: CASSRARGGSVSNYGYTF; DNA: TGTGCCAGCAGTCGAGCACGTGGTGGGTCAGTCTCTAACTATGGCTACACCTTC